This TCR beta chain was found in a study of blood T cell repertoires in COVID-19. Whole-study context: T cells, B-cell-depleted T cells, or PBMCs supplied cDNA or gDNA.

In the original workflow: How many nucleated cells were present was estimated from reference gene primer amplification. TCRdb's table, derived via immunoSEQ multiplex PCR, lists solely in-frame clones and lacks some. For V, J and clone size, that table is used; D and trimming come from the DNA. This table holds some 260,000 clones, 88% found once. Concerning this clone itself: Other DNA sequences in the sample encode the same CDR3.

This TCR was sampled from a man at least 80 years old with acute or convalescent COVID-19. The sequenced sample consisted of peripheral blood.

CDR3 DNA sequence: TGTGCCAGCAGCCAAGGAGACAGGGACCAAGAGACCCAGTACTTC. This sequence encodes CASSQGDRDQETQYF. The chain has TRBV4-2 and TRBJ2-5; 7 bases align to TRBD1. Looked up from germline, CDR1 is LGHNA and CDR2 is YNFKEQ. The CDR3 has 15 amino acids. The trim removed 1 base at V and 0 bases at J, leaving 2 bases unmatched.